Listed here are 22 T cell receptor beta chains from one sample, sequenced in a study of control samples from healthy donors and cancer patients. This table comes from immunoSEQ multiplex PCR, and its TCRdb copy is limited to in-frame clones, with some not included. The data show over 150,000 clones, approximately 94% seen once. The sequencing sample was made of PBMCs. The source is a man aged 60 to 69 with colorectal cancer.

The CDR3 DNA follows: TGTGCCAGCAGTGCAGACTCTGGAAACACCATATATTTT. It translates to CASSADSGNTIYF. The rearrangement uses TRBV6-4 and TRBJ1-3, with D uncertain. In germline, CDR1 is MRHNA, CDR2 SNTAGT. The CDR3 is 13 amino acids. V lost 4 bases and J lost 0, with 4 bases in between.

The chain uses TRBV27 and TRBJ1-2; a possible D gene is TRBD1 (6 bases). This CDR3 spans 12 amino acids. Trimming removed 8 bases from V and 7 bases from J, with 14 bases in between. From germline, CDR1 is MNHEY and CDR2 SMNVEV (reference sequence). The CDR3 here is CASRGGAGGYTF. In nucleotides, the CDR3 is TGTGCCAGCCGTGGGGGGGCTGGTGGCTACACCTTC.

The CDR3: CASTLGLRTNEKLFF. DNA of the CDR3: TGTGCCAGCACCTTAGGACTGAGAACTAATGAAAAACTGTTTTTT. V is TRBV6-5 and J is TRBJ1-4, with D hard to call. The germline V gene encodes CDR1 MNHEY and CDR2 SVGAGI. This CDR3 comprises 15 residues. V lost 7 bases and J 1 base, leaving 13 bases between the germline ends.

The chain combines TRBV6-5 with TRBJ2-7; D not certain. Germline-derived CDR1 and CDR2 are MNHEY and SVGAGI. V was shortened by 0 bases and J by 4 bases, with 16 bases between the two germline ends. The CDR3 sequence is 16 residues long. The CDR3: CASSYSGRHLGYEQYF. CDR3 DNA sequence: TGTGCCAGCAGTTACTCGGGTCGACATTTAGGGTACGAGCAGTACTTC.

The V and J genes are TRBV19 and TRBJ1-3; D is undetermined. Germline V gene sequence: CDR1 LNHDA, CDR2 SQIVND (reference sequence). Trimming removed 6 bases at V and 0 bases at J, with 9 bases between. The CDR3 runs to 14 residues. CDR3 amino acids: CASRGSFSGNTIYF. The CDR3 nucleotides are TGTGCCAGTAGAGGCAGTTTCTCTGGAAACACCATATATTTT.

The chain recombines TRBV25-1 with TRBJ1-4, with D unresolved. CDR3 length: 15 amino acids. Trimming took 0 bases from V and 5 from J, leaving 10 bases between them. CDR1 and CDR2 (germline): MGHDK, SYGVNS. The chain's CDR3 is CASSEYAAQNEKLFF. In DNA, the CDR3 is TGTGCCAGCAGTGAATATGCAGCACAGAATGAAAAACTGTTTTTT.

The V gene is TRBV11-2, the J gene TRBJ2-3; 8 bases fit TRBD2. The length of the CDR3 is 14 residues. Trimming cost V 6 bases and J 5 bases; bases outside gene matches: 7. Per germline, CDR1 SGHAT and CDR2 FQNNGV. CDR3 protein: CASSRGGLIDTQYF. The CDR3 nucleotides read TGTGCCAGCAGTCGGGGGGGGCTGATAGATACGCAGTATTTT.

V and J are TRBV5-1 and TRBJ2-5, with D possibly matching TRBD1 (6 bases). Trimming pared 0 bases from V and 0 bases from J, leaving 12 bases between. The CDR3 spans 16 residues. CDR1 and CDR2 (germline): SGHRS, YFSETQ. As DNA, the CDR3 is TGCGCCAGCAGCTTGGCCGGGACACCGGACCAAGAGACCCAGTACTTC. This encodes CASSLAGTPDQETQYF.

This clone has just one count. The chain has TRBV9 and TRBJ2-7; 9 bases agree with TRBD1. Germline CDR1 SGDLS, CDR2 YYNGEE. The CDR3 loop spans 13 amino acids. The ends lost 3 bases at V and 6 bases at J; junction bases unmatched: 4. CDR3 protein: CASSALTGGEQYF. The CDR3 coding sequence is TGTGCCAGCAGCGCCTTGACAGGGGGCGAGCAGTACTTC.

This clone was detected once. The CDR3 nucleotides are TGTGCCAGTTCGACTAGTTCCTACGAGCAGTACTTC. The encoded protein is CASSTSSYEQYF. V usage is TRBV28 and J usage is TRBJ2-7; possible D gene TRBD2, 6 bases. This CDR3 has 12 residues. Trimming shortened V by 9 bases and J by 1 base, and 10 bases separated the two germline ends. Germline values: CDR1 MDHEN, CDR2 SYDVKM.

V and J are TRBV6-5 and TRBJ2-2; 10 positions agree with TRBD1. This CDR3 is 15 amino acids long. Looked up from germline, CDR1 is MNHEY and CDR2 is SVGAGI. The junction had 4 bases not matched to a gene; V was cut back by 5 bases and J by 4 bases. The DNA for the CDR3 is TGTGCCAGCAGTCGGGGACAGGGGTTCACCGGGGAGCTGTTTTTT. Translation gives CASSRGQGFTGELFF.

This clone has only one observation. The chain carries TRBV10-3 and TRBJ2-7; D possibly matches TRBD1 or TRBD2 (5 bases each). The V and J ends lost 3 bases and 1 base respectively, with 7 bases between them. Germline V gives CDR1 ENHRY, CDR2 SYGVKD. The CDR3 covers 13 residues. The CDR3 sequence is CAISDGGSYEQYF. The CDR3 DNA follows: TGTGCCATCAGTGATGGGGGTTCCTACGAGCAGTACTTC.

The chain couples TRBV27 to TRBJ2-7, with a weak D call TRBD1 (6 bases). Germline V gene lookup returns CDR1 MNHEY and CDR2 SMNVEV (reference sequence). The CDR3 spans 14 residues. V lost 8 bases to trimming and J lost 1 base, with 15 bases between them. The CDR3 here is CASGKTGQSYEQYF. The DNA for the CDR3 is TGTGCCAGCGGAAAGACAGGTCAATCCTACGAGCAGTACTTC.

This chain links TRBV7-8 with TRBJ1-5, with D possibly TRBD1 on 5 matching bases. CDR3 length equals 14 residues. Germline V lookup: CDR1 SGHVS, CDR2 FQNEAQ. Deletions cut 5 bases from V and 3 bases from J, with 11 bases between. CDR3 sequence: CASSRGRINQPQHF. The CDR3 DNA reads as TGTGCCAGCAGCCGGGGACGGATCAATCAGCCCCAGCATTTT.

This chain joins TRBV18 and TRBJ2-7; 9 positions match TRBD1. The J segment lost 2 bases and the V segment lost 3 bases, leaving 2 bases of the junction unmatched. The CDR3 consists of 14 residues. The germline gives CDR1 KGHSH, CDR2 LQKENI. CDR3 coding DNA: TGTGCCAGCTCACCCCGGGACAGGGCCTACGAGCAGTACTTC. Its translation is CASSPRDRAYEQYF.

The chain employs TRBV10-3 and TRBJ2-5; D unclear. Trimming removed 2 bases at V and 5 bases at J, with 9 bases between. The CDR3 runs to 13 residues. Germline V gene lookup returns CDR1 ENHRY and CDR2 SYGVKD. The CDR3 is CAISEVATETQYF. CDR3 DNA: TGTGCCATCAGTGAGGTGGCCACGGAGACCCAGTACTTC.

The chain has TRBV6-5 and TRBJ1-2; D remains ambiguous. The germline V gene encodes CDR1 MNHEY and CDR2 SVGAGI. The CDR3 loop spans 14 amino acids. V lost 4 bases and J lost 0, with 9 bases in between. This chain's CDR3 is CASSSAEANYGYTF. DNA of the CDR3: TGTGCCAGCAGTTCGGCAGAAGCTAACTATGGCTACACCTTC.

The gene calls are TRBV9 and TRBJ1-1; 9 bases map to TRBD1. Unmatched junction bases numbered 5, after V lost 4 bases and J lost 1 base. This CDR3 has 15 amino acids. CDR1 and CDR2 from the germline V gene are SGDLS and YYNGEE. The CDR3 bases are TGTGCCAGCAGCCCGAGGGACAGGGAGAACACTGAAGCTTTCTTT. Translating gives CASSPRDRENTEAFF.

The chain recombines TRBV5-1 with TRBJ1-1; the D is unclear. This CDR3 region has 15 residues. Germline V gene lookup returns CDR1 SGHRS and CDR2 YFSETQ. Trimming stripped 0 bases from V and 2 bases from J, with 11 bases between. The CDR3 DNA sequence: TGCGCCAGCAGCTTGGCCACGGCAGTTAACACTGAAGCTTTCTTT. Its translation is CASSLATAVNTEAFF.

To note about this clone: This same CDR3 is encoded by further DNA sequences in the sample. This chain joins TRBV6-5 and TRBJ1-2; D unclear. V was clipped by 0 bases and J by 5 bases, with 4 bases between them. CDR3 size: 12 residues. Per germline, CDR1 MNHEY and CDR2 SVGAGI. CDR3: CASSYSGYGYTF. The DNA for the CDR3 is TGTGCCAGCAGTTACTCTGGTTATGGCTACACCTTC.

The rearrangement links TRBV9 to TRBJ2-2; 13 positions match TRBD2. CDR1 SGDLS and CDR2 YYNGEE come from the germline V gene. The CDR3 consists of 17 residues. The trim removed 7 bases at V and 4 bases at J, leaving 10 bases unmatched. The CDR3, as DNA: TGTGCCAGCGGTTCAGGCACTAGCGGGGGGGCCACCGGGGAGCTGTTTTTT. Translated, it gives CASGSGTSGGATGELFF.

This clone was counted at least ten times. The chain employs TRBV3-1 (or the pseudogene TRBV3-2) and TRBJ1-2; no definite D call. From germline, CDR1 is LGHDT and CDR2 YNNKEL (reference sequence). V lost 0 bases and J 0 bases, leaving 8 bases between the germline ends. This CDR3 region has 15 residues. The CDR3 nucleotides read TGTGCCAGCAGCCAAGAGGCGCCGACTAACTATGGCTACACCTTC. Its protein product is CASSQEAPTNYGYTF.